One sample yielded the 27 T cell receptor beta chains listed below, sequenced in a study of T cells in Graves' hyperthyroidism and ophthalmopathy. Amplification targeted TCR beta CDR3 regions from RNA transcripts. TCR CDR3 underwent first-round RT-PCR with the HTBI primer set. TCRdb ran MiXCR on the multiplex PCR reads and lists one entry per CDR3 protein. The repertoire holds some 760,000 distinct CDR3 sequences, with approximately 15% as singletons. The source material was blood. These TCRs come from a woman under 30 with Graves' hyperthyroidism.

This clonotype was counted many times. The chain couples TRBV3-1 to TRBJ2-7, with D hard to call. The germline V and J ends were trimmed by 4 bases and 4 bases, with 8 bases remaining between them. Germline V gene data show CDR1 as LGHDT and CDR2 as YNNKEL (reference sequence). CDR3 size: 12 residues. The CDR3 DNA is TGTGCCAGCAGCCGAACGGAATACGAGCAGTACTTC. Amino acids: CASSRTEYEQYF.

This clonotype occurred many times. The CDR3 spells CASRPRDRGHQPQHF. The CDR3 DNA sequence: TGTGCCAGCAGACCTCGGGACAGGGGGCATCAGCCCCAGCATTTT. This sequence joins TRBV6-1 and TRBJ1-5, with TRBD1 identical over 12 bases. Unmatched junction bases numbered 5, after V lost 6 bases and J lost 5 bases. In germline, CDR1 is MNHNS, CDR2 SASEGT. The CDR3 contains 15 residues.

This clonotype was observed many times. The chain recombines TRBV7-2 with TRBJ2-7; D is unresolved. The V end was cut by 5 bases, the J end by 7 bases, with 15 bases between. The germline CDR1 and CDR2 sequences are SGHTA and FQGNSA. This CDR3 has 13 residues. The DNA for the CDR3 is TGTGCCAGCAGCCCCTACATTTTCGGGGAGCAGTACTTC. Translation gives CASSPYIFGEQYF.

This clonotype was recorded at least ten times. This chain uses TRBV2 with TRBJ2-1; 8 bases are a match to TRBD2. V trimming: 5 bases; J trimming: 5 bases; junction bases outside the gene matches: 8. This CDR3 comprises 15 residues. The germline gives CDR1 SNHLY, CDR2 FYNNEI. CDR3 DNA sequence: TGTGCCAGCAGTAATCCGGGACTAGTCGACAATGAGCAGTTCTTC. It codes for CASSNPGLVDNEQFF.

This clonotype was seen only a few times. The chain has TRBV6-1 and TRBJ1-1; TRBD1 aligns across 7 bases. The CDR3 extends over 15 amino acids. V was pared by 5 bases and J by 4 bases, with 10 bases of the junction left unmatched. In germline, CDR1 is MNHNS, CDR2 SASEGT. CDR3 residues: CASSYQLGTVTEAFF. In DNA, the CDR3 is TGTGCCAGCAGTTATCAATTAGGGACAGTCACTGAAGCTTTCTTT.

In this sample, this clonotype turned up many times. The chain employs TRBV28 and TRBJ2-7, with 7 positions matching TRBD1. Germline-derived CDR1 and CDR2 are MDHEN and SYDVKM. The CDR3 contains 16 residues. V dropped 2 bases and J dropped 5; count of bases not matched to a gene: 12. CDR3 sequence: CASSLRSERGRDEQYF. DNA for the CDR3: TGTGCCAGCAGTTTACGGAGCGAGAGGGGGCGCGACGAGCAGTACTTC.

The chain is built from TRBV20-1 and TRBJ1-2; D perhaps matches TRBD1 (6 bases). Trimming removed 5 bases at V and 8 bases at J, with 15 bases between. This CDR3 region has 12 residues. CDR1 DFQATT and CDR2 SNEGSKA come from the germline V gene (reference sequence). The CDR3 reads CSAGGGARGYTF. Here the CDR3 DNA reads TGCAGTGCTGGCGGGGGGGCTAGGGGCTACACCTTC.

The V and J genes are TRBV4-1 and TRBJ2-5; no definite D call. The CDR3 loop spans 14 amino acids. Per the germline V gene, CDR1 is MGHRA and CDR2 is YSYEKL. V lost 2 bases and J lost 1, with 8 bases in between. CDR3 region: CASSQRAVQETQYF. DNA of the CDR3: TGCGCCAGCAGCCAACGGGCAGTCCAAGAGACCCAGTACTTC.

This clonotype was found a few times. V gene TRBV9 combines with J gene TRBJ2-3, with D tentatively TRBD2 (5 bases). Germline V gene lookup returns CDR1 SGDLS and CDR2 YYNGEE. This CDR3 spans 13 amino acids. Trimming removed 4 bases at V and 6 bases at J, with 12 bases between. In DNA, the CDR3 is TGTGCCAGCAGCCCACGGACTGGGGATACGCAGTATTTT. It encodes CASSPRTGDTQYF.

This clonotype was seen many times. The chain is built from TRBV27 and TRBJ2-7; 8 bases agree with TRBD1. The CDR3 runs to 15 residues. Trimming removed 3 bases from V and 5 bases from J; junction bases left unmatched: 9. Germline CDR1 reads MNHEY; CDR2 reads SMNVEV (reference sequence). Here the CDR3 DNA reads TGTGCCAGCAGTTTCGGCGACAGGGGATACGACGAGCAGTACTTC. It encodes CASSFGDRGYDEQYF.

This chain uses TRBV4-3 with TRBJ2-7; 9 nucleotides align to TRBD1. The CDR3 sequence is 19 residues long. With 0 bases clipped from V and 0 bases from J, the junction kept 12 bases outside the gene matches. Germline V gene data show CDR1 as LGHNA and CDR2 as YSLEER. The CDR3 region has the DNA TGCGCCAGCAGCCAAGATCGTACGGACAGGGGTGATCGCTCCTACGAGCAGTACTTC. This codes for CASSQDRTDRGDRSYEQYF.

This clonotype showed up many times. The chain has TRBV7-9 and TRBJ2-7, with 7 bases fitting TRBD2. Trimming at V came to 1 base and at J to 3 bases, leaving 9 bases not matched to a gene. Germline values: CDR1 SEHNR, CDR2 FQNEAQ (reference sequence). The CDR3 loop spans 16 amino acids. CDR3 loop: CASSLDGGRSYYEQYF. CDR3 in DNA: TGTGCCAGCAGCTTAGATGGCGGGAGAAGCTACTACGAGCAGTACTTC.

The genes are TRBV19 and TRBJ2-1, with 12 bases matching TRBD2. Germline lookup yields CDR1 LNHDA and CDR2 SQIVND (reference sequence). Losses at the gene ends were 5 bases for V and 8 bases for J; bases not matched to a gene: 13. The CDR3 length is 17 residues. The CDR3 loop reads CASSVSLGLAGSDEQFF. The DNA for the CDR3 is TGTGCCAGTAGTGTATCACTTGGACTAGCGGGGTCGGATGAGCAGTTCTTC.

The sample holds many counts of this clonotype. This sequence joins TRBV18 and TRBJ2-7; weak D call: TRBD2 (7 bases). The germline V and J ends were trimmed by 1 base and 7 bases, with 14 bases remaining between them. Per germline, CDR1 KGHSH and CDR2 LQKENI. The CDR3 totals 14 residues. DNA for the CDR3: TGTGCCAGCTCACCACGTTCCAGGGGAGGGGAGCAGTACTTC. This encodes CASSPRSRGGEQYF.

This clonotype has ten or more counts. The rearrangement uses TRBV2 and TRBJ2-5, with D unresolved. Germline V gene data show CDR1 as SNHLY and CDR2 as FYNNEI. The V end was cut by 6 bases, the J end by 6 bases, with 14 bases between. This CDR3 is built from 13 residues. The CDR3 sequence: CASSATYVQTQYF. CDR3 DNA: TGTGCCAGCAGCGCCACCTATGTCCAGACCCAGTACTTC.

The sample holds many counts of this clonotype. The chain joins TRBV28 to TRBJ2-7; D is perhaps TRBD1 (5 bases). CDR3 length: 14 amino acids. V was pared by 6 bases and J by 2 bases, with 14 bases between. In germline, CDR1 is MDHEN, CDR2 SYDVKM. This CDR3 reads CASRTPAGTYEQYF. The CDR3, as DNA: TGTGCCAGCAGAACCCCGGCAGGGACCTACGAGCAGTACTTC.

At least ten counts were recorded for this clonotype. This chain uses TRBV6-2 or TRBV6-3 with TRBJ2-7, with D uncertain. CDR1 MNHEY and CDR2 SVGEGT come from the germline V gene. Trimming took off 2 bases at V and 2 bases at J, with 13 bases between the two ends. The CDR3 sequence is 15 residues long. This chain's CDR3 is CASSYDGVRTYEQYF. DNA for the CDR3: TGTGCCAGCAGTTACGATGGCGTCAGAACCTACGAGCAGTACTTC.

This chain links TRBV10-2 with TRBJ1-3; D ambiguous. Trimming cost V 4 bases and J 2 bases, with 12 bases left between them. The CDR3 spans 15 residues. The germline V gene has CDR1 WSHSY and CDR2 SAAADI. CDR3 loop: CASSVGVGAGNTIYF. In nucleotides, the CDR3 is TGCGCCAGCAGTGTCGGGGTCGGAGCTGGAAACACCATATATTTT.

This clonotype occurred a few times. CDR3 loop: CASRRDRGEQYF. CDR3 sequence (DNA): TGTGCCAGCAGGCGGGACCGCGGCGAGCAGTACTTC. The J gene is TRBJ2-7, the V gene TRBV5-4; a weak D match, TRBD2 (6 bases). The germline gives CDR1 SGHNT, CDR2 YYREEE (reference sequence). The CDR3 is made up of 12 amino acids. Trimming shortened V by 5 bases and J by 6 bases, and 12 bases separated the two germline ends. Combining the CDR3 with reference TRBV5-4 and TRBJ2-7 gives the whole variable domain ETGVTQSPTHLIKTRGQQVTLRCSSQSGHNTVSWYQQALGQGPQFIFQYYREEENGRGNFPPRFSGLQFPNYSSELNVNALELDDSALYLCASRRDRGEQYFGPGTRLTVT.

As DNA, the CDR3 is TGTGCCAGCCCCCCCCTGGAGACCCAGTACTTC. Its protein is CASPPLETQYF. The chain couples TRBV27 to TRBJ2-5; no firm D call. CDR3 length equals 11 residues. Germline V gene sequence: CDR1 MNHEY, CDR2 SMNVEV (reference sequence). Trimming took off 8 bases at V and 5 bases at J, with 9 bases between the two ends.

This clonotype has at least ten counts. The DNA of the CDR3 is TGTGCCAGCAGACGAACAGGGGGCACAGATACGCAGTATTTT. Its protein product is CASRRTGGTDTQYF. The genes are TRBV11-2 and TRBJ2-3; 7 positions match TRBD1. The length of the CDR3 is 14 residues. Germline trimming cut 6 bases from V and 1 base from J; bases unmatched to any gene: 4. The V gene's germline CDR1 is SGHAT and CDR2 FQNNGV.

Here the CDR3 DNA reads TGTGCCAGCAGCTCCGGGACGGTGGAGCAGTTCTTC. Its protein product is CASSSGTVEQFF. V is TRBV5-6 and J is TRBJ2-1; D may match TRBD1 or TRBD2 (5 bases each). V gave up 3 bases and J gave up 10 bases, with 11 bases separating them. CDR3 length equals 12 residues. Per the germline V gene, CDR1 is SGHDT and CDR2 is YYEEEE.

This clonotype was picked up a small number of times. The chain employs TRBV7-9 and TRBJ2-3; no definite D call. This CDR3 spans 15 amino acids. V lost 4 bases to trimming and J lost 6 bases, with 17 bases between them. Germline V gene lookup returns CDR1 SEHNR and CDR2 FQNEAQ (reference sequence). The CDR3 DNA follows: TGTGCCAGCAGCTATCAGGCCAGGAGCGATGATACGCAGTATTTT. Its protein is CASSYQARSDDTQYF.

This clonotype was detected only a few times. The rearrangement uses TRBV10-3 and TRBJ1-1; unclear D gene. Germline V gives CDR1 ENHRY, CDR2 SYGVKD. Trimming cost V 8 bases and J 2 bases, with 12 bases left between them. The CDR3 runs 13 residues. The CDR3 sequence is CAIRGGDNTEAFF. The CDR3 bases are TGTGCCATCCGAGGTGGGGATAACACTGAAGCTTTCTTT.

Ten or more counts support this clonotype. V and J are TRBV7-6 and TRBJ2-1, with D maybe TRBD1 (6 bases). The V end lost 6 bases, the J end lost 3 bases, and 24 bases lay between the germline ends. From germline, CDR1 is SGHVS and CDR2 FNYEAQ. The CDR3 totals 18 residues. The CDR3 loop is CASRLHRANVVNYNEQFF. The DNA of the CDR3 is TGTGCCAGCAGGCTACACAGGGCTAACGTGGTCAACTACAATGAGCAGTTCTTC.

This clonotype was seen a few times. J is TRBJ2-1 and V is TRBV6-1; D is perhaps TRBD2 (6 bases). V was trimmed by 7 bases and J by 6 bases, leaving 19 bases between them. CDR1 and CDR2 (germline): MNHNS, SASEGT. The CDR3 has 15 amino acids. The CDR3 loop reads CASIPGTAGVNEQFF. For the CDR3, the DNA is TGTGCCAGCATCCCCGGGACTGCCGGTGTCAATGAGCAGTTCTTC.

The table lists this clonotype with a few counts. V usage is TRBV6-1 and J usage is TRBJ2-7; TRBD1 agrees at 10 bases. This CDR3 comprises 14 residues. V shed 8 bases and J 1 base; nucleotides not matched to a gene: 5. From germline, CDR1 is MNHNS and CDR2 SASEGT. The CDR3 sequence is CASWDRGLSYEQYF. The CDR3 region has the DNA TGTGCCAGCTGGGACAGGGGTCTTTCCTACGAGCAGTACTTC.